A selection of T cell receptor beta chains follows, all from one sample in a study of T cell responses to AZD1222 COVID-19 vaccine. Clones were read by immunoSEQ multiplex PCR, and TCRdb kept only the in-frame ones, dropping some. The repertoire consists of 130,000 or so clones, with around 94% occurring once and the leading ten covering 5.5% to 8%. Sequences were derived from peripheral blood, sampled on day 0 of AZD1222 vaccination. The origin of the receptors is an adult in good health. Both conserved end residues are part of each CDR3. A D gene is named only where the DNA matches it firmly. Not every row has a clone size; where given, it reads once, few, many or a size class.

j_gene | abundance | v_gene | d_gene | CDR3nt | CDR3aa
TRBJ1-2 | NA | TRBV5-1 | NA | TGCGCCAGCAGCTCTGGACCGGAGGGGGATGGCTACACCTTC | CASSSGPEGDGYTF
TRBJ2-7 | NA | TRBV15 | NA | TGTGCCACGACTAGGGGCAGTACAGGCGGCGACGAGCAGTACTTC | CATTRGSTGGDEQYF
TRBJ2-3 | NA | TRBV5-6 | TRBD2 | TGTGCCAGCAGCTTTAGGACTAGCGGGAGTAATACGCAGTATTTT | CASSFRTSGSNTQYF
TRBJ2-5 | once | TRBV7-3 | TRBD1 | TGTGCCAGCAGCGTTACCGGGACAGGGGGCGGAGAGACCCAGTACTTC | CASSVTGTGGGETQYF
TRBJ1-5 | NA | TRBV3-1/TRBV3-2 | NA | TGTGCCAGCAGCCAAGGGACAAACTATCAGCCCCAGCATTTT | CASSQGTNYQPQHF
TRBJ2-1 | NA | TRBV5-4 | TRBD2 | TGTGCCAGCACAAGGGGGCCAAGGGAGCGGGAGGGCCTGTCTAATGAGCAGTTCTTC | CASTRGPREREGLSNEQFF
TRBJ1-6 | few | TRBV18 | NA | TGTGCCAGCTCACCGGGTCGTGAAGGGTCACCCCTCCACTTT | CASSPGREGSPLHF
TRBJ2-7 | NA | TRBV9 | NA | TGTGCCAGCAGCGCCGGGGGCGAGCAGTACTTC | CASSAGGEQYF
TRBJ2-5 | NA | TRBV6-5 | NA | TGTGCCAGCAGTTACTCGCTCTCACTGACCCAGTACTTC | CASSYSLSLTQYF
TRBJ1-6 | NA | TRBV28 | NA | TGTGCCAGCGCCTGCCCCCCCGACGGGGGGGACTCACCCCTCCACTTT | CASACPPDGGDSPLHF
TRBJ2-3 | once | TRBV9 | TRBD2 | TGTGCCAGCAGTCCCACTAGCGGGAGTAAAACAGATACGCAGTATTTT | CASSPTSGSKTDTQYF
TRBJ2-6 | NA | TRBV19 | TRBD1 | TGTGCCAGTAGTATATCCGGGACAGTAACTGGGGCCAACGTCCTGACTTTC | CASSISGTVTGANVLTF
TRBJ2-3 | NA | TRBV18 | TRBD2 | TGTGCCAGCTCACTAGGACTAGGTGCAGATACGCAGTATTTT | CASSLGLGADTQYF
TRBJ2-2 | NA | TRBV9 | TRBD2 | TGTGCCAGCAGCCCCCGGACTAGCGGGAGGCTACTGAACACCGGGGAGCTGTTTTTT | CASSPRTSGRLLNTGELFF
TRBJ2-1 | NA | TRBV6-5 | TRBD2 | TGTGCCATCGGGGGGTCTAGCGGCTACAATGAGCAGTTCTTC | CAIGGSSGYNEQFF
TRBJ2-1 | NA | TRBV30 | TRBD2 | TGTGCCTGGGGGGGGGTTTACAATGAGCAGTTCTTC | CAWGGVYNEQFF
TRBJ2-1 | NA | TRBV28 | TRBD1 | TGTGCCAGCAGGTCGACAGGGTTCGTCGGTCAGGATGAGCAGTTCTTC | CASRSTGFVGQDEQFF
TRBJ1-1 | NA | TRBV6-5 | TRBD1 | TGTGCCAGCAGTTCGGCCACAGGGGATACTGAAGCTTTCTTT | CASSSATGDTEAFF
TRBJ2-3 | NA | TRBV4-1 | NA | TGCGCCAGCAGCCAAGGCTCGGCGCCAGATACGCAGTATTTT | CASSQGSAPDTQYF
TRBJ1-3 | NA | TRBV6-2/TRBV6-3 | NA | TGTGCCAGCAGTTACAGGACAAACTCTGGAAACACCATATATTTT | CASSYRTNSGNTIYF
TRBJ2-3 | NA | TRBV9 | NA | TGTGCCAGCAGCCACGGTGGGGTATATAGGACAGATACGCAGTATTTT | CASSHGGVYRTDTQYF
TRBJ1-1 | NA | TRBV3-1/TRBV3-2 | NA | TGTGCCAGCAGCCAAGGGGGGCCGGGGAACACTGAAGCTTTCTTT | CASSQGGPGNTEAFF
TRBJ2-1 | NA | TRBV5-1 | TRBD1 | TGCGCCAGCAGCTTCCCAGGGGGTAGCTACAATGAGCAGTTCTTC | CASSFPGGSYNEQFF
TRBJ2-5 | NA | TRBV28 | NA | TGTGCCAGCAGCCTCATCTGGGAGACCCAGTACTTC | CASSLIWETQYF
TRBJ1-6 | NA | TRBV10-3 | NA | TGTGCCATCAGTGAGTCGACGGCGGGGAAGCATTCACCCCTCCACTTT | CAISESTAGKHSPLHF
TRBJ1-2 | few | TRBV30 | TRBD1 | TGTGCCTGGAGTGTAGGCGGGACAGTTTATGGCTACACCTTC | CAWSVGGTVYGYTF